Presented here are 31 T cell receptor beta chains from one specimen sequenced in a study of CXCR3-negative and CXCR3-positive naive CD8 T cells. Preparation of TRB cDNA libraries relied on 5' RACE carrying UMI labels. TCRdb reprocessed the 5' RACE reads and reports one entry per CDR3 protein, with no DNA. The listing records 50,000 to 65,000 distinct CDR3 sequences. The sequenced sample was memory CD8+ T cells from blood. The receptors shown here come from a human donor in good health. Some clones in this sample may be carry-over from other donors' samples.

The V call is TRBV29-1, the J call TRBJ1-1; TCRdb's D call, TRBD1, is unchecked because there is no DNA. This CDR3 has 14 amino acids. Germline CDR1 is SQVTM and CDR2 is ANQGSEA. CDR3 amino acids: CSVRQVLMNTEAFF.

The chain uses TRBV29-1 and TRBJ1-2. The CDR3 has 11 amino acids. Germline V gene lookup returns CDR1 SQVTM and CDR2 ANQGSEA. The CDR3 region is CSVEDHDGYTF.

The chain uses TRBV7-9 and TRBJ2-7; checking the TCRdb D call of TRBD1 is not possible without DNA. The CDR3 length is 17 residues. CDR1 SEHNR and CDR2 FQNEAQ come from the germline V gene (reference sequence). CDR3 sequence reads: CASSPRDREVSWFEQYF.

V gene TRBV4-3 combines with J gene TRBJ2-1; with no DNA, the TCRdb D assignment of TRBD2 cannot be verified. Per germline, CDR1 LGHNA and CDR2 YSLEER. The length of the CDR3 is 16 residues. Here the CDR3 reads CASSQWDSGIYNEQFF.

This chain uses TRBV13 with TRBJ2-7; with no DNA, the TCRdb D assignment of TRBD1 cannot be verified. Germline V gene lookup returns CDR1 PRHDT and CDR2 FYEKMQ (reference sequence). The CDR3 has 14 amino acids. CDR3 amino acids: CASSHRDRTYEQYF.

This rearrangement joins TRBV3-1 to TRBJ2-1; TCRdb indicates TRBD2, and absent DNA this call remains unverified. Germline V gene data show CDR1 as LGHDT and CDR2 as YNNKEL (reference sequence). The CDR3 runs 15 residues. CDR3 sequence reads: CASSQGARTSDEQFF.

The V call is TRBV27, the J call TRBJ1-1; TCRdb's D gene call, TRBD1, goes unchecked for lack of DNA. Germline loops: CDR1 MNHEY, CDR2 SMNVEV (reference sequence). This CDR3 comprises 15 residues. The CDR3 is CASANLGASNTEAFF.

The V call is TRBV7-9, the J call TRBJ2-1; checking the TCRdb D call of TRBD1 is not possible without DNA. CDR3 size: 22 residues. CDR1 is SEHNR, CDR2 FQNEAQ, per germline (reference sequence). CDR3 residues: CASSLGPWGGRPPSSSYNEQFF.

This rearrangement joins TRBV5-6 to TRBJ2-2; TCRdb's assignment of TRBD2 cannot be checked, as there is no DNA. In germline, CDR1 is SGHDT, CDR2 YYEEEE. The CDR3 has 18 amino acids. The CDR3 sequence is CASSFGTPIIPNTGELFF.

This clonotype is called medium-sized based on its frequency. This CDR3 reads CAISETSDEQFF. The chain uses TRBV10-3 and TRBJ2-1. This CDR3 region has 12 residues. CDR1 is ENHRY and CDR2 is SYGVKD in the germline V gene.

This chain uses TRBV6-5 with TRBJ2-5; TCRdb designates TRBD1, a call that cannot be tested without DNA. Germline-derived CDR1 and CDR2 are MNHEY and SVGAGI. The CDR3 length is 15 residues. The CDR3 spells CASSPGTVSGETQYF.

J is TRBJ1-1 and V is TRBV7-3. CDR1 is SGHTA and CDR2 is FQGTGA in the germline V gene. There are 11 residues in the CDR3. CDR3 protein: CASSGGGEAFF.

The V gene is TRBV2, the J gene TRBJ2-7. The CDR3 extends over 12 amino acids. Germline V CDR1 and CDR2: SNHLY, FYNNEI. CDR3 loop: CASSDRWGEQYF.

The chain is built from TRBV5-4 and TRBJ2-3. The length of the CDR3 is 11 residues. Germline V gene sequence: CDR1 SGHNT, CDR2 YYREEE (reference sequence). The CDR3 is CASSYTDTQYF.

The chain carries TRBV29-1 and TRBJ1-2. Germline V gene data show CDR1 as SQVTM and CDR2 as ANQGSEA. The CDR3 is made up of 11 amino acids. The CDR3 spells CSASSRYGYTF. The full variable domain, its missing parts supplied by reference TRBV29-1 and TRBJ1-2, is SAVISQKPSRDICQRGTSLTIQCQVDSQVTMMFWYRQQPGQSLTLIATANQGSEATYESGFVIDKFPISRPNLTFSTLTVSNMSPEDSSIYLCSASSRYGYTFGSGTRLTVV.

The chain carries TRBV20-1 and TRBJ2-3; no DNA is available, so the TRBD2 call from TCRdb remains unchecked. Looked up from germline, CDR1 is DFQATT and CDR2 is SNEGSKA (reference sequence). The CDR3 totals 15 residues. The CDR3 region is CSARTGTSFPDTQYF.

CDR3 residues: CASGQGIYEQYF. V gene TRBV21-1 combines with J gene TRBJ2-7; no DNA is available, so the TRBD1 call from TCRdb remains unchecked. TRBV21-1 is a listed pseudogene. This CDR3 spans 12 amino acids.

This rearrangement joins TRBV4-1 to TRBJ2-7; the D call from TCRdb, TRBD1, cannot be confirmed without DNA. The CDR3 spans 13 residues. Germline CDR1 MGHRA, CDR2 YSYEKL. CDR3 sequence: CASSRTISYEQYF.

The chain recombines TRBV29-1 with TRBJ2-1; absent DNA, TCRdb's TRBD2 call cannot be checked. Germline lookup yields CDR1 SQVTM and CDR2 ANQGSEA. The length of the CDR3 is 13 residues. The CDR3 is CSARLALYNEQFF.

V is TRBV20-1 and J is TRBJ1-2. CDR3 size: 14 residues. Germline V gives CDR1 DFQATT, CDR2 SNEGSKA (reference sequence). CDR3: CSARDETANYGYTF.

This rearrangement joins TRBV28 to TRBJ2-2. Per the germline V gene, CDR1 is MDHEN and CDR2 is SYDVKM. This CDR3 is built from 13 residues. CDR3 loop: CASSSWDSGELFF.

The chain links TRBV30 to TRBJ2-2. The germline CDR1 and CDR2 sequences are GTSNPN and SVGIG (reference sequence). The CDR3 is 14 amino acids. Here the CDR3 reads CAWSPTSNTGELFF.

The chain joins TRBV6-4 to TRBJ1-2; TCRdb selects TRBD1, and the lack of DNA leaves this call unchecked. There are 15 residues in the CDR3. The germline CDR1 and CDR2 sequences are MRHNA and SNTAGT. This chain's CDR3 is CASTPTATGLYGYTF.

CDR3: CASSTPMITVHEQYF. The J gene is TRBJ2-7, the V gene TRBV6-2 or TRBV6-3; lacking DNA, the TRBD1 call made by TCRdb goes unchecked. The CDR3 spans 15 residues. Germline V lookup: CDR1 MNHEY, CDR2 SVGEGT.

This chain joins TRBV4-2 and TRBJ1-3; TCRdb's assignment of TRBD1 cannot be checked, as there is no DNA. The CDR3 covers 19 residues. CDR1 and CDR2 from the germline V gene are LGHNA and YNFKEQ. The CDR3 loop reads CASSQDRGQGAGAGNTIYF.

The CDR3 loop reads CASSVAGGSEQFF. The J gene is TRBJ2-1, the V gene TRBV7-6; with no DNA, the TCRdb D assignment of TRBD1 cannot be verified. The germline V gene encodes CDR1 SGHVS and CDR2 FNYEAQ. The CDR3 is 13 residues long.

The rearrangement joins TRBV4-3 to TRBJ2-5. The CDR3 covers 14 residues. Germline V gene lookup returns CDR1 LGHNA and CDR2 YSLEER. The CDR3 sequence is CASSQDRSAETQYF.

This rearrangement joins TRBV6-2 or TRBV6-3 to TRBJ2-7; no DNA is available, so the TRBD2 call from TCRdb remains unchecked. Looked up from germline, CDR1 is MNHEY and CDR2 is SVGEGT. The CDR3 is made up of 15 amino acids. CDR3 sequence: CASSYRTSSPYEQYF.

The rearrangement links TRBV11-2 to TRBJ1-1. The CDR3 is made up of 13 amino acids. Germline V gene sequence: CDR1 SGHAT, CDR2 FQNNGV. The CDR3: CASSGLRTTEAFF.

The chain is built from TRBV4-1 and TRBJ1-1; no DNA is available, so the TRBD1 call from TCRdb remains unchecked. In germline, CDR1 is MGHRA, CDR2 YSYEKL. The CDR3 totals 14 residues. The CDR3 loop is CASSQGDRDTEAFF.

V is TRBV29-1 and J is TRBJ2-3; the TRBD2 assignment by TCRdb is unverifiable without DNA. This CDR3 contains 16 residues. In germline, CDR1 is SQVTM, CDR2 ANQGSEA. This chain's CDR3 is CSVNPRDSLYPDTQYF.